These T cell receptor beta chains were read from a single sample in a study of blood T cell repertoires in COVID-19. Profiling relied on immunoSEQ multiplex PCR, and the TCRdb table lists in-frame clones only, not all of them. The sample includes around 250,000 clones, approximately 88% of them seen just once. The specimen was peripheral blood. These receptors were obtained from a woman in her sixties or seventies with COVID-19, enrolled during active disease. CDR3s include the opening cysteine and the closing phenylalanine or tryptophan. D genes are given only for firm matches. Clone size is not always given. Where it is, it says once, few, many or a class for expanded clones.

>TRBJ2-6|TRBV7-3|NA|NA
CASSPNWSGANVLTF
TGTGCCAGCAGCCCTAATTGGTCCGGGGCCAACGTCCTGACTTTC
>TRBJ1-4|TRBV28|NA|NA
CASSSQPGVEKLFF
TGTGCCAGCAGTTCCCAGCCCGGGGTGGAAAAACTGTTTTTT
>TRBJ1-5|TRBV6-4|NA|NA
CASTLSRGEASNQPQHF
TGTGCCAGCACCCTTTCCAGGGGAGAAGCAAGCAATCAGCCCCAGCATTTT
>TRBJ2-1|TRBV6-2/TRBV6-3|TRBD2|NA
CASSYSAASGRNEQFF
TGTGCCAGCAGTTACTCAGCCGCTAGCGGGAGAAATGAGCAGTTCTTC
>TRBJ2-2|TRBV5-4|NA|NA
CASSLNLFTGELFF
TGTGCCAGCAGCCTTAACTTGTTCACCGGGGAGCTGTTTTTT
>TRBJ1-1|TRBV30|TRBD1|once
CAWGAGQVAEAFF
TGTGCCTGGGGGGCGGGACAGGTGGCTGAAGCTTTCTTT
>TRBJ2-7|TRBV4-1|NA|NA
CASSQDLVSYEQYF
TGCGCCAGCAGCCAAGACCTAGTGTCCTACGAGCAGTACTTC
>TRBJ1-2|TRBV18|TRBD1|NA
CASSPPGQGYGYTF
TGTGCCAGCTCACCACCGGGACAGGGCTATGGCTACACCTTC
>TRBJ1-2|TRBV12-5|TRBD1|once
CASGLAPRDRVHGYTF
TGTGCTAGTGGTTTGGCCCCCCGGGACAGGGTCCATGGCTACACCTTC
>TRBJ1-1|TRBV7-3|TRBD1|NA
CASSGTARGEAFF
TGTGCCAGCAGCGGGACAGCCCGAGGAGAAGCTTTCTTT
>TRBJ2-2|TRBV9|NA|NA
CASSVVGSAGSGELFF
TGTGCCAGCAGCGTAGTTGGTTCGGCGGGCTCCGGGGAGCTGTTTTTT